The rows below give T cell receptor beta chains drawn from one sample of a study of T cells in Graves' hyperthyroidism and ophthalmopathy. TCRdb processed the multiplex PCR reads anew with MiXCR; each CDR3 protein has one entry. The data contain 700,000 to 950,000 distinct CDR3 sequences, under 45% of them seen just once; the ten biggest clones take up roughly 30%. Sequenced: blood. Receptors originate from a woman between 35 and 50 years old with Graves' hyperthyroidism. The CDR3 runs from the conserved cysteine through the conserved F or W. The D gene is left open where the match is weak. Rows give clone size only sometimes, using once, few, many, or a class for an expanded clone.

size	J	D	V	CDR3	DNA
.	TRBJ2-7	.	TRBV20-1	CSAGGQGTVGAYEQYF	TGCAGTGCAGGGGGCCAGGGGACTGTTGGAGCCTACGAGCAGTACTTC
once	TRBJ2-7	.	TRBV3-1	CASSQAFDERYF	TGTGCCAGCAGCCAGGCGTTTGACGAGCGGTACTTC
.	TRBJ1-2	.	TRBV29-1	CSGGGSYYGYTF	TGCAGCGGGGGGGGATCGTATTATGGCTACACCTTC
.	TRBJ2-5	TRBD1	TRBV5-4	CASMAGTEETQYF	TGTGCCAGCATGGCCGGGACAGAAGAGACCCAGTACTTC
few	TRBJ1-5	TRBD1	TRBV12-3/TRBV12-4	CASSFAGGPQHF	TGTGCCAGCAGTTTCGCAGGGGGGCCCCAGCATTTT
few	TRBJ1-5	TRBD1	TRBV6-6	CASRPTGGRINQPQHF	TGTGCCAGCAGACCGACAGGGGGCCGGATCAATCAGCCCCAGCATTTT
few	TRBJ1-1	.	TRBV12-3/TRBV12-4	CASSLPMDTEAFF	TGTGCCAGCAGTTTGCCCATGGACACTGAAGCTTTCTTT
.	TRBJ1-4	.	TRBV29-1	CSVGGTGVGNEKLFF	TGCAGCGTGGGGGGGACTGGGGTTGGAAATGAAAAACTGTTTTTT
.	TRBJ2-6	.	TRBV29-1	CSATSRDGGAGANVLTF	TGCAGCGCCACCAGCAGAGATGGAGGGGCTGGGGCCAACGTCCTGACTTTC
many	TRBJ2-7	.	TRBV9	CASSVDGGPSYEQYF	TGTGCCAGCAGCGTAGATGGAGGACCATCCTACGAGCAGTACTTC
few	TRBJ1-1	.	TRBV4-3	CASSQDGGQNTEAFF	TGCGCCAGCAGCCAAGACGGCGGCCAGAACACTGAAGCTTTCTTT
.	TRBJ1-2	TRBD1	TRBV7-9	CASRSPGQGHGYTF	TGTGCCAGCAGATCTCCGGGACAGGGCCATGGCTACACCTTC
.	TRBJ2-3	.	TRBV7-2	CASSLFTRGHTDTQYF	TGTGCCAGCAGCTTATTTACGCGGGGGCACACAGATACGCAGTATTTT
few	TRBJ2-5	TRBD2	TRBV9	CASSVGVSGGVQETQYF	TGTGCCAGCAGCGTAGGGGTTAGCGGGGGGGTGCAAGAGACCCAGTACTTC
many	TRBJ1-2	.	TRBV7-2	CASRHPGQSLYGYTF	TGTGCCAGCAGACATCCGGGACAAAGTCTCTATGGCTACACCTTC
many	TRBJ2-5	.	TRBV24-1	CATSDLWGSQETQYF	TGTGCCACCAGTGATTTGTGGGGGAGCCAAGAGACCCAGTACTTC
.	TRBJ2-7	.	TRBV20-1	CSAGRGAGVGREQYF	TGCAGTGCTGGCCGGGGGGCGGGCGTAGGTCGCGAGCAGTACTTC
few	TRBJ1-1	.	TRBV18	CASSPGSDTEAFF	TGTGCCAGCTCACCAGGGAGTGACACTGAAGCTTTCTTT
few	TRBJ2-7	.	TRBV7-6	CASSEWGREQYF	TGTGCCAGCAGCGAGTGGGGTCGAGAGCAGTACTTC
.	TRBJ1-1	.	TRBV24-1	CATSDPQGRTTEAFF	TGTGCCACCAGTGATCCACAGGGCCGGACCACTGAAGCTTTCTTT
few	TRBJ2-2	.	TRBV2	CASSGVGELFF	TGTGCCAGCAGTGGGGTAGGGGAGCTGTTTTTT
.	TRBJ2-5	.	TRBV28	CASSPYDLEETQYF	TGTGCCAGCAGTCCCTACGACCTTGAGGAGACCCAGTACTTC
.	TRBJ1-4	TRBD1	TRBV4-3	CASSQDTGDRGEKLFF	TGCGCCAGCAGCCAAGACACAGGGGATAGGGGTGAAAAACTGTTTTTT
few	TRBJ2-5	TRBD1	TRBV7-2	CASSLALRTGGQETQYF	TGTGCCAGCAGCTTGGCCCTCAGGACAGGGGGCCAAGAGACCCAGTACTTC
.	TRBJ2-5	.	TRBV4-3	CASSSRARDSQETQYF	TGCGCCAGCAGCTCGAGAGCTCGGGACTCCCAAGAGACCCAGTACTTC
.	TRBJ1-3	.	TRBV7-9	CASSLYLYSGNTIYF	TGTGCCAGCAGCTTATACCTTTACTCTGGAAACACCATATATTTT
.	TRBJ2-2	TRBD1	TRBV19	CASSIIGQGASTGELFF	TGTGCCAGTAGTATCATCGGACAGGGGGCGAGCACCGGGGAGCTGTTTTTT
.	TRBJ1-1	TRBD1	TRBV2	CAGTSTAGTANTEAFF	TGTGCCGGCACCTCAACTGCCGGGACAGCGAACACTGAAGCTTTCTTT
many	TRBJ1-1	.	TRBV19	CASSEARRAFF	TGTGCCAGTAGTGAGGCTCGGAGGGCTTTCTTT
many	TRBJ1-6	TRBD1	TRBV15	CATSRTPTGEDSPLHF	TGTGCCACCAGCAGAACCCCCACAGGGGAGGATTCACCCCTCCACTTT
many	TRBJ1-5	.	TRBV10-2	CASSAGRVNQPQHF	TGCGCCAGCAGTGCGGGCAGGGTCAATCAGCCCCAGCATTTT
many	TRBJ2-7	TRBD1	TRBV9	CASSAKGTAMGEQYF	TGTGCCAGCAGCGCCAAGGGGACAGCGATGGGGGAGCAGTACTTC
many	TRBJ1-1	.	TRBV12-3/TRBV12-4	CASSFEVNTEAFF	TGTGCCAGCAGCTTTGAAGTGAACACTGAAGCTTTCTTT
many	TRBJ1-2	.	TRBV7-2	CASSPIKRMGYTF	TGTGCCAGCAGCCCGATCAAACGTATGGGCTACACCTTC
few	TRBJ1-3	.	TRBV7-9	CASRGLSLTGNTIYF	TGTGCCAGCAGAGGACTCTCGCTAACTGGAAACACCATATATTTT
.	TRBJ1-6	TRBD1	TRBV7-8	CASSPWTGDSPLHF	TGTGCCAGCAGCCCATGGACAGGGGATTCACCCCTCCACTTT
many	TRBJ1-1	.	TRBV10-3	CAISESYAGDDTEAFF	TGTGCCATCAGTGAGTCGTATGCAGGGGACGACACTGAAGCTTTCTTT
.	TRBJ2-3	.	TRBV7-2	CASSKAVAWTDTQYF	TGTGCCAGCAGCAAGGCGGTAGCTTGGACAGATACGCAGTATTTT
.	TRBJ1-2	TRBD1	TRBV12-3/TRBV12-4	CASSPTGTVGYTF	TGTGCCAGCAGTCCAACCGGGACAGTAGGCTACACCTTC
few	TRBJ2-5	.	TRBV28	CASSLGYAPGETQYF	TGTGCCAGCAGTTTAGGTTATGCCCCCGGGGAGACCCAGTACTTC
.	TRBJ2-7	.	TRBV19	CASSSMEPPRQYF	TGTGCCAGCAGTTCGATGGAGCCCCCTCGGCAGTACTTC
many	TRBJ2-5	TRBD2	TRBV20-1	CSASPSGGFQETQYF	TGCAGTGCTAGTCCTAGCGGGGGGTTCCAAGAGACCCAGTACTTC
.	TRBJ1-3	.	TRBV20-1	CSARDQAAGPNTIYF	TGCAGTGCTAGAGATCAGGCAGCTGGGCCGAACACCATATATTTT
.	TRBJ2-2	TRBD2	TRBV7-2	CASSFGLAGGERIGELFF	TGTGCCAGCAGCTTCGGGCTAGCGGGAGGAGAGAGGATCGGGGAGCTGTTTTTT
.	TRBJ1-4	.	TRBV6-5	CAISYWQPATNEKLFF	TGTGCCATCAGTTACTGGCAGCCTGCAACTAATGAAAAACTGTTTTTT
.	TRBJ2-5	.	TRBV20-1	CSTGQQETQYF	TGCAGCACTGGACAGCAAGAGACCCAGTACTTC
.	TRBJ2-7	.	TRBV20-1	CSARDPRATYEQYF	TGCAGTGCTAGAGATCCCCGGGCTACCTACGAGCAGTACTTC
.	TRBJ1-1	.	TRBV7-9	CASSLETSYEAFF	TGTGCCAGCAGCTTAGAGACTAGTTATGAAGCTTTCTTT
few	TRBJ2-7	.	TRBV7-9	CASSPAYSAGSYEQYF	TGTGCCAGCAGCCCCGCGTATTCCGCGGGGTCCTACGAGCAGTACTTC
many	TRBJ2-7	.	TRBV12-3/TRBV12-4	CASSLQLQLSYEQYF	TGTGCCAGCAGCCTTCAACTGCAGCTATCCTACGAGCAGTACTTC
many	TRBJ1-2	.	TRBV19	CASSDLQGGGYTF	TGTGCCAGTAGTGATCTACAGGGAGGCGGCTACACCTTC
many	TRBJ1-2	TRBD1	TRBV6-1	CASSVGQGLHRGYTF	TGTGCCAGCAGCGTAGGACAGGGGCTACATCGTGGCTACACCTTC
few	TRBJ1-5	TRBD1	TRBV6-2/TRBV6-3	CASITTGVGQPQHF	TGTGCCAGCATCACGACAGGGGTCGGCCAGCCCCAGCATTTT